The rows below give T cell receptor beta chains drawn from one sample of a study of cytomegalovirus exposure and HLA in healthy donors. Assay: immunoSEQ multiplex PCR; the TCRdb copy retains only in-frame clones and omits some. The table shows over 150,000 clones, with approximately 80% occurring only once. Material for sequencing was PBMCs. Receptors originate from a man aged 30 to 45 in good health and CMV-seropositive. Both conserved end residues are part of each CDR3. A D gene is named only where the DNA matches it firmly. Only some rows state a clone size, as once, few, many or a class for expanded clones.

V gene: TRBV7-9
clone size: -
J gene: TRBJ1-1
D gene: -
CDR3 DNA: TGTGCCAGCAGCCCACAGTACACTGAAGCTTTCTTT
CDR3 protein: CASSPQYTEAFF

V gene: TRBV5-6
clone size: few
J gene: TRBJ2-2
D gene: TRBD1
CDR3 DNA: TGTGCCAGCAGCGCAGGGGGACCTAACACCGGGGAGCTGTTTTTT
CDR3 protein: CASSAGGPNTGELFF

V gene: TRBV28
clone size: -
J gene: TRBJ2-5
D gene: -
CDR3 DNA: TGTGCCAGCAGTTTAGGGACTCCTCAAGAGACCCAGTACTTC
CDR3 protein: CASSLGTPQETQYF

V gene: TRBV12-5
clone size: -
J gene: TRBJ1-1
D gene: -
CDR3 DNA: TGTGCTAGTGGTTTGGTACTGGTGAAGGGGCGCCTTGAAGCTTTCTTT
CDR3 protein: CASGLVLVKGRLEAFF

V gene: TRBV30
clone size: once
J gene: TRBJ2-3
D gene: TRBD2
CDR3 DNA: TGTGCCTGGAGCAGCGGGGGGGCCGATACGCAGTATTTT
CDR3 protein: CAWSSGGADTQYF

V gene: TRBV11-2
clone size: -
J gene: TRBJ1-5
D gene: -
CDR3 DNA: TGTGCCAGCAGCCCCGGGAGGGAGAGCAATCAGCCCCAGCATTTT
CDR3 protein: CASSPGRESNQPQHF

V gene: TRBV4-1
clone size: -
J gene: TRBJ1-5
D gene: -
CDR3 DNA: TGCGCCAGCAGCCAATGGCAGGGTAGCAATCAGCCCCAGCATTTT
CDR3 protein: CASSQWQGSNQPQHF

V gene: TRBV29-1
clone size: -
J gene: TRBJ2-7
D gene: TRBD1
CDR3 DNA: TGCAGCGCTACTGGGGACAGGGCCTACGAGCAGTACTTC
CDR3 protein: CSATGDRAYEQYF

V gene: TRBV7-9
clone size: -
J gene: TRBJ2-2
D gene: -
CDR3 DNA: TGTGCCAGCAGCCCTAAGATAGCCGGGGAGCTGTTTTTT
CDR3 protein: CASSPKIAGELFF

V gene: TRBV2
clone size: -
J gene: TRBJ2-7
D gene: -
CDR3 DNA: TGTGCCAGTGGACAGTTCTACGAGCAGTACTTC
CDR3 protein: CASGQFYEQYF

V gene: TRBV30
clone size: -
J gene: TRBJ2-1
D gene: TRBD1
CDR3 DNA: TGTGCCTGGAGGGGACAGGGAAGAGGCAATGAGCAGTTCTTC
CDR3 protein: CAWRGQGRGNEQFF

V gene: TRBV5-1
clone size: -
J gene: TRBJ2-3
D gene: TRBD2
CDR3 DNA: TGCGCCAGCAGCTTTAGCGGGGGGGCCCATACGCAGTATTTT
CDR3 protein: CASSFSGGAHTQYF

V gene: TRBV18
clone size: -
J gene: TRBJ1-1
D gene: -
CDR3 DNA: TGTGCCAGCTCACCGGGGAGGGACACTGAAGCTTTCTTT
CDR3 protein: CASSPGRDTEAFF

V gene: TRBV6-5
clone size: -
J gene: TRBJ2-7
D gene: -
CDR3 DNA: TGTGCCAGCAGAACACAGGGTTACGGGCAGTACTTC
CDR3 protein: CASRTQGYGQYF

V gene: TRBV28
clone size: -
J gene: TRBJ2-7
D gene: -
CDR3 DNA: TGTGCCAGCAGTTTAACCAGGGTATACGAGCAGTACTTC
CDR3 protein: CASSLTRVYEQYF

V gene: TRBV9
clone size: once
J gene: TRBJ2-3
D gene: -
CDR3 DNA: TGTGCCAGCAGCGCCTATGATACGCAGTATTTT
CDR3 protein: CASSAYDTQYF

V gene: TRBV2
clone size: -
J gene: TRBJ2-7
D gene: TRBD1
CDR3 DNA: TGTGCCAGCAGTACACAGGGGGAGTCCTACGAGCAGTACTTC
CDR3 protein: CASSTQGESYEQYF

V gene: TRBV6-5
clone size: few
J gene: TRBJ1-2
D gene: TRBD1
CDR3 DNA: TGTGCCAGCGTCCCGGGACAGGGTACCTATGGCTACACCTTC
CDR3 protein: CASVPGQGTYGYTF

V gene: TRBV15
clone size: -
J gene: TRBJ2-2
D gene: TRBD2
CDR3 DNA: TGTGCCACTGCCCGTAGCGGGGGTGAGACCGGGGAGCTGTTTTTT
CDR3 protein: CATARSGGETGELFF

V gene: TRBV28
clone size: -
J gene: TRBJ2-5
D gene: -
CDR3 DNA: TGTGCCAGCAGCACCTTTCTACTCCAAGAGACCCAGTACTTC
CDR3 protein: CASSTFLLQETQYF

V gene: TRBV5-1
clone size: -
J gene: TRBJ1-5
D gene: TRBD1
CDR3 DNA: TGCGCCAGCAGTACCGGGACAGACAATCAGCCCCAGCATTTT
CDR3 protein: CASSTGTDNQPQHF

V gene: TRBV7-7
clone size: few
J gene: TRBJ2-3
D gene: -
CDR3 DNA: TGTGCCAGCAGCCGATGGACTGTGGGCACAGATACGCAGTATTTT
CDR3 protein: CASSRWTVGTDTQYF

V gene: TRBV6-5
clone size: -
J gene: TRBJ1-6
D gene: -
CDR3 DNA: TGTGCCAGCAGTGGAGAGGTTTCTTCACCCCTCCACTTT
CDR3 protein: CASSGEVSSPLHF

V gene: TRBV6-1
clone size: -
J gene: TRBJ2-7
D gene: TRBD2
CDR3 DNA: TGTGCCAGCAGTGAGGGACTAGCGGGGTGGTCCTACGAGCAGTACTTC
CDR3 protein: CASSEGLAGWSYEQYF

V gene: TRBV6-5
clone size: -
J gene: TRBJ2-5
D gene: -
CDR3 DNA: TGTGCCAGCAGTACAACGTTCCCGGAGACCCAGTACTTC
CDR3 protein: CASSTTFPETQYF

V gene: TRBV11-2
clone size: -
J gene: TRBJ2-7
D gene: TRBD1
CDR3 DNA: TGTGCCAGCAGCTTCGCCGGACAGGGGGCAGAAGAGCAGTACTTC
CDR3 protein: CASSFAGQGAEEQYF

V gene: TRBV27
clone size: -
J gene: TRBJ2-4
D gene: TRBD1
CDR3 DNA: TGTGCCAGCCTTGAGGGGGACAGGGCCCACTTC
CDR3 protein: CASLEGDRAHF

V gene: TRBV30
clone size: once
J gene: TRBJ2-7
D gene: TRBD2
CDR3 DNA: TGTGCCTGCTTTAGCGGGGGGGCCGATTACGAGCAGTACTTC
CDR3 protein: CACFSGGADYEQYF

V gene: TRBV4-3
clone size: -
J gene: TRBJ2-2
D gene: TRBD2
CDR3 DNA: TGCGCCAGCAGCCAAGATAGCGGGGGGGCCACCGGGGAGCTGTTTTTT
CDR3 protein: CASSQDSGGATGELFF

V gene: TRBV9
clone size: -
J gene: TRBJ2-2
D gene: -
CDR3 DNA: TGTGCCAGCGGAAAACTGATTGGGGGGATGAACACCGGGGAGCTGTTTTTT
CDR3 protein: CASGKLIGGMNTGELFF

V gene: TRBV13
clone size: -
J gene: TRBJ1-3
D gene: TRBD1
CDR3 DNA: TGTGCCAGCAGCTCGGGACAGGGGGATGGAAACACCATATATTTT
CDR3 protein: CASSSGQGDGNTIYF

V gene: TRBV2
clone size: -
J gene: TRBJ1-2
D gene: -
CDR3 DNA: TGTGCCAGCAGTGAAGAAGCCCGGTTTGGCTACACCTTC
CDR3 protein: CASSEEARFGYTF

V gene: TRBV5-1
clone size: -
J gene: TRBJ1-6
D gene: -
CDR3 DNA: TGCGCCAGCAGCGTCGGCTCCTATAATTCACCCCTCCACTTT
CDR3 protein: CASSVGSYNSPLHF

V gene: TRBV6-6
clone size: few
J gene: TRBJ2-5
D gene: -
CDR3 DNA: TGTGCCAGCAGTTCGAGAGAGACCCAGTACTTC
CDR3 protein: CASSSRETQYF

V gene: TRBV5-1
clone size: -
J gene: TRBJ1-3
D gene: TRBD1
CDR3 DNA: TGCGCCAGCAGCATCGGACAGGAGGACACCATATATTTT
CDR3 protein: CASSIGQEDTIYF

V gene: TRBV19
clone size: -
J gene: TRBJ1-5
D gene: TRBD1
CDR3 DNA: TGTGCCAGTAGTATAGATCCAGGACAGGGGTATCAGCCCCAGCATTTT
CDR3 protein: CASSIDPGQGYQPQHF

V gene: TRBV5-1
clone size: -
J gene: TRBJ1-2
D gene: TRBD1
CDR3 DNA: TGCGCCAGCAGCTTATTAAAGGGGGCGGATGGCTACACCTTC
CDR3 protein: CASSLLKGADGYTF

V gene: TRBV4-2
clone size: -
J gene: TRBJ2-7
D gene: -
CDR3 DNA: TGTGCCAGCAGCCAAGAACAGGCCTACGAGCAGTACTTC
CDR3 protein: CASSQEQAYEQYF

V gene: TRBV5-1
clone size: -
J gene: TRBJ1-1
D gene: -
CDR3 DNA: TGCGCCAGCAGCTTGGGGGAGGAAACTTCTGAAGCTTTCTTT
CDR3 protein: CASSLGEETSEAFF

V gene: TRBV28
clone size: few
J gene: TRBJ2-1
D gene: TRBD1
CDR3 DNA: TGTGCCAGCAGTTTACAGGGACAGGGTATGTTCTTC
CDR3 protein: CASSLQGQGMFF

V gene: TRBV9
clone size: -
J gene: TRBJ2-1
D gene: -
CDR3 DNA: TGTGCCAGCAGCGTAGAACCTCAGGGCAATGAGCAGTTCTTC
CDR3 protein: CASSVEPQGNEQFF

V gene: TRBV5-4
clone size: -
J gene: TRBJ1-1
D gene: TRBD1
CDR3 DNA: TGTGCCAGCAGCCGTGGACAGGGGAACACTGAAGCTTTCTTT
CDR3 protein: CASSRGQGNTEAFF

V gene: TRBV6-1
clone size: -
J gene: TRBJ2-1
D gene: TRBD2
CDR3 DNA: TGTGCCAGCAGTGAAGTCCGGTCTAGCGGGGGCCAAAAGGAGTTCTTC
CDR3 protein: CASSEVRSSGGQKEFF

V gene: TRBV9
clone size: -
J gene: TRBJ2-3
D gene: -
CDR3 DNA: TGTGCCAGCAGCGTAGCTATTACCCCCACAGATACGCAGTATTTT
CDR3 protein: CASSVAITPTDTQYF

V gene: TRBV5-1
clone size: few
J gene: TRBJ2-7
D gene: -
CDR3 DNA: TGCGCCAGCAGCTTGGCTCTGGGGGCAGACGAGCAGTACTTC
CDR3 protein: CASSLALGADEQYF

V gene: TRBV28
clone size: -
J gene: TRBJ1-1
D gene: TRBD1
CDR3 DNA: TGTGCCAGCAGTCTGGGACAGGTGAACACTGAAGCTTTCTTT
CDR3 protein: CASSLGQVNTEAFF

V gene: TRBV5-4
clone size: once
J gene: TRBJ2-7
D gene: TRBD2
CDR3 DNA: TGTGCCAGCAGCACTAGCGGGGGGTTCTCCTACGAGCAGTACTTC
CDR3 protein: CASSTSGGFSYEQYF

V gene: TRBV9
clone size: -
J gene: TRBJ2-1
D gene: TRBD2
CDR3 DNA: TGTGCCAGCAGTATAGCGGGGAGCTCCTACAATGAGCAGTTCTTC
CDR3 protein: CASSIAGSSYNEQFF

V gene: TRBV5-1
clone size: -
J gene: TRBJ2-5
D gene: -
CDR3 DNA: TGCGCCAGCAGCTTGGCCGGACAGTTTCAAGAGACCCAGTACTTC
CDR3 protein: CASSLAGQFQETQYF

V gene: TRBV2
clone size: -
J gene: TRBJ2-3
D gene: -
CDR3 DNA: TGTGCCAGCGGGAACAGGGCAGCCTTCGATACGCAGTATTTT
CDR3 protein: CASGNRAAFDTQYF

V gene: TRBV18
clone size: -
J gene: TRBJ2-7
D gene: TRBD2
CDR3 DNA: TGTGCCAGCTCGATAGCGGGGGCCAGGACCTACGAGCAGTACTTC
CDR3 protein: CASSIAGARTYEQYF

V gene: TRBV11-2
clone size: -
J gene: TRBJ2-7
D gene: -
CDR3 DNA: TGTGCCAGCAGCTTCGCTCGCGGCTACGAGCAGTACTTC
CDR3 protein: CASSFARGYEQYF

V gene: TRBV2
clone size: -
J gene: TRBJ2-5
D gene: TRBD2
CDR3 DNA: TGTGCCAGCAGTGGGCCTAGCGGACCACAAGAGACCCAGTACTTC
CDR3 protein: CASSGPSGPQETQYF

V gene: TRBV11-2
clone size: -
J gene: TRBJ2-1
D gene: -
CDR3 DNA: TGTGCCAGCAGCTTCGAAGACTACCTCTACAATGAGCAGTTCTTC
CDR3 protein: CASSFEDYLYNEQFF

V gene: TRBV9
clone size: -
J gene: TRBJ1-6
D gene: TRBD1
CDR3 DNA: TGTGCCAGCAGCCCTCGGACAGGGGCGGATTCACCCCTCCACTTT
CDR3 protein: CASSPRTGADSPLHF

V gene: TRBV5-4
clone size: -
J gene: TRBJ2-7
D gene: TRBD2
CDR3 DNA: TGTGCCAGCAGCTTGGTGGTCGGGCGGGGGGGATCCTACGAGCAGTACTTC
CDR3 protein: CASSLVVGRGGSYEQYF